This T cell receptor (beta chain) comes out of a study of identifying expanded T cells in peripheral blood. Findings and caveats of the study: Differentially abundant clones: 0.95 to 1.5 between replicates, 16.4 at about 13 days, 19 to 20 at four.

CDR3 length: 13 residues. The V end was cut by 3 bases, the J end by 4 bases, with 9 bases between. From germline, CDR1 is SEHNR and CDR2 FQNEAQ (reference sequence). No infections or other immune events were documented during collection. Repertoires were generated with immunoSEQ multiplex PCR, while TCRdb's copy carries only in-frame clones and drops some. Of approximately 130,000 clones in the sample, approximately 80% were seen once. As regards this clone: The antigen is not known.

The J gene is TRBJ2-5, the V gene TRBV7-9; tentatively, D is TRBD1 (5 bases). The clonotype comes from a person aged 18 to 69 in good health. The sequencing input was blood. The CDR3 nucleotides read TGTGCCAGCAGCTTGCAGGGTCGAGAGACCCAGTACTTC. It specifies CASSLQGRETQYF.